Below, 5 T cell receptor beta chains from the same sample are listed, as sequenced in a study of OX40 agonist ivuxolimab in advanced cancers. Sequencing was performed with immunoSEQ multiplex PCR; in TCRdb, only in-frame clones are kept and a portion is missing. The data contain about 43,000 clones, about 80% of them singletons. The material sequenced was CD4+ or CD8+ T cells sorted from blood, taken in a trial of the OX40 agonist ivuxolimab. The receptors shown here come from an adult with an advanced solid tumor such as melanoma, head and neck, liver or kidney cancer.

V is TRBV4-3 and J is TRBJ2-1; 8 nucleotides line up with TRBD2. CDR3 length equals 16 residues. Germline CDR1 and CDR2: LGHNA and YSLEER. V trimming: 3 bases; J trimming: 1 base; junction bases outside the gene matches: 5. CDR3 protein: CASSHSGRGSYNEQFF. CDR3 nucleotides: TGCGCCAGCAGCCACAGCGGGAGAGGTTCCTACAATGAGCAGTTCTTC.

V is TRBV6-5 and J is TRBJ2-7; possibly TRBD1 or TRBD2 for D (6 bases each). V shed 6 bases and J shed 0 bases, with 15 bases lying between them. This CDR3 spans 15 amino acids. CDR1 is MNHEY, CDR2 SVGAGI, per germline. CDR3 nucleotide sequence: TGTGCCAGCAGGATAGTACAGGGAGGCTCCTACGAGCAGTACTTC. It is translated as CASRIVQGGSYEQYF.

The CDR3 nucleotides read TGTGCCAGCAGTGTGACTAGCGGGAGCCACGAGCAGTACTTC. It codes for CASSVTSGSHEQYF. V is TRBV6-1 and J is TRBJ2-7, with 12 bases identical to TRBD2. With 4 bases clipped from V and 5 bases from J, the junction kept 3 bases outside the gene matches. Looked up from germline, CDR1 is MNHNS and CDR2 is SASEGT. The CDR3 runs 14 residues.

This clone was counted a few times. The chain employs TRBV6-6 and TRBJ1-4; a possible D gene is TRBD1 (6 bases). V lost 6 bases and J lost 2, with 16 bases in between. The CDR3 contains 16 residues. Per the germline V gene, CDR1 is MNHNY and CDR2 is SVGAGI (reference sequence). This CDR3 is CASRFTGFSTNEKLFF. In nucleotides, the CDR3 is TGTGCCAGCAGATTCACAGGGTTTTCGACTAATGAAAAACTGTTTTTT.

The chain is built from TRBV10-2 and TRBJ2-5; D uncertain. The last part of the DNA fits TRBJ2-7 better; the J call may be wrong. The germline V gene encodes CDR1 WSHSY and CDR2 SAAADI. This CDR3 spans 13 amino acids. The CDR3 nucleotides are TGCGCCAGCAGCCAGACGCTGCCCTACGAGCAGTACTTC. Translating gives CASSQTLPYEQYF.